The 21 T cell receptor beta chains below come from one sample, sequenced in a study of blood T cells in healthy people across ages. Through a sample-barcoded 5' primer and a J-beta primer mix, a second PCR was run for about 6 to 12 cycles. TCRdb re-called the 5' RACE reads with MiXCR, one entry per CDR3 protein. The sample includes 1,500,000 or so distinct CDR3 sequences, under 55% of them seen just once. The sequenced sample consisted of blood. These receptors were obtained from a woman between 18 and 30 years old in good health.

This clonotype has more than one count but fewer than ten. The gene calls are TRBV5-1 and TRBJ2-3; the match to TRBD2 covers 11 bases. With 1 base clipped from V and 4 bases from J, the junction kept 5 bases outside the gene matches. Germline V gene sequence: CDR1 SGHRS, CDR2 YFSETQ. The CDR3 covers 16 residues. CDR3 sequence reads: CASSLKTSGGPDTQYF. In nucleotides, the CDR3 is TGCGCCAGCAGCTTGAAAACTAGCGGGGGACCAGATACGCAGTATTTT.

This clonotype was seen a few times. The chain couples TRBV3-1 to TRBJ2-5; D gene unclear. Germline V lookup: CDR1 LGHDT, CDR2 YNNKEL (reference sequence). This CDR3 has 14 amino acids. Trimming removed 2 bases at V and 11 bases at J, with 18 bases between. CDR3 nucleotides: TGTGCCAGCAGCCAACTGACTTTTACCTCGGAGCAGTACTTC. Protein: CASSQLTFTSEQYF.

This clonotype was counted only a few times. The V call is TRBV9, the J call TRBJ1-3, with D maybe TRBD1 (6 bases). The ends were cut back, 1 base at V and 0 bases at J, with 8 bases in the middle. The V gene's germline CDR1 is SGDLS and CDR2 YYNGEE. The CDR3 length is 15 residues. CDR3 DNA sequence: TGTGCCAGCAGCGTAAGGGACAACTCTGGAAACACCATATATTTT. It translates to CASSVRDNSGNTIYF.

This clonotype was counted only a few times. DNA of the CDR3: TGCGCCAGCAGCCAGAGCCTTGGGGCGGATACGCAGTATTTT. Encoded protein: CASSQSLGADTQYF. The chain joins TRBV4-3 to TRBJ2-3; perhaps TRBD1 as D (5 bases). Trimming pared 3 bases from V and 6 bases from J, leaving 13 bases between. Germline V CDR1 and CDR2: LGHNA, YSLEER. CDR3 length: 14 amino acids.

The CDR3 nucleotides read TGTGCCAGCAGTCTTCGACTAGCGGGCGTAAACATTCAGTACTTC. Its translation: CASSLRLAGVNIQYF. The V call is TRBV6-5, the J call TRBJ2-4, with 10 bases fitting TRBD2. V shed 5 bases, J shed 6 bases, and the junction held 7 bases outside the gene matches. Germline CDR1 MNHEY, CDR2 SVGAGI. This CDR3 region has 15 residues.

CDR3 coding DNA: TGTGCCAGCAGCCAAGGCGGGGCAGGGAACGATGAGCAGTTCTTC. It encodes CASSQGGAGNDEQFF. The chain joins TRBV4-2 to TRBJ2-1, with D perhaps TRBD2 (6 bases). The CDR3 sequence is 15 residues long. Germline V gene lookup returns CDR1 LGHNA and CDR2 YNFKEQ. Trimming left V 1 base short and J 8 bases short, with 15 bases between.

The rearrangement uses TRBV27 and TRBJ1-6, with D uncertain. This CDR3 spans 12 amino acids. CDR1 MNHEY and CDR2 SMNVEV come from the germline V gene (reference sequence). The V and J ends lost 5 bases and 7 bases respectively, with 6 bases between them. Here the CDR3 DNA reads TGTGCCAGCAGTCCCTTCAATTCACCCCTCCACTTT. Its translation: CASSPFNSPLHF.

The chain carries TRBV4-3 and TRBJ2-1; D gene unclear. The DNA end lines up better with TRBJ2-7; the J call may be wrong. The V gene's germline CDR1 is LGHNA and CDR2 YSLEER. This CDR3 is built from 16 residues. In DNA, the CDR3 is TGCGCCAGCAGCAACCCAGCCTCGAGCTCCTACAATGAGCAGTACTTC. It translates to CASSNPASSSYNEQYF.

A single count supports this clonotype. This chain links TRBV7-2 with TRBJ1-3; no clear D gene. Per the germline V gene, CDR1 is SGHTA and CDR2 is FQGNSA. The germline V and J ends were trimmed by 4 bases and 0 bases, with 10 bases remaining between them. The length of the CDR3 is 15 residues. CDR3 bases: TGTGCCAGCAGCTCACTTCCGGACTCTGGAAACACCATATATTTT. This codes for CASSSLPDSGNTIYF. The variable domain in full, with the rest retrieved from reference TRBV7-2 and TRBJ1-3, is GAGVSQSPSNKVTEKGKDVELRCDPISGHTALYWYRQSLGQGLEFLIYFQGNSAPDKSGLPSDRFSAERTGGSVSTLTIQRTQQEDSAVYLCASSSLPDSGNTIYFGEGSWLTVV.

Many counts were recorded for this clonotype. This chain links TRBV6-5 with TRBJ2-7; the match to TRBD1 covers 7 bases. The CDR3 consists of 14 residues. J was trimmed by 3 bases and V by 0 bases; bases with no gene match: 2. CDR1 is MNHEY and CDR2 is SVGAGI in the germline V gene. The CDR3 DNA is TGTGCCAGCAGTTACTCCGGGACAGTCTACGAGCAGTACTTC. Protein sequence: CASSYSGTVYEQYF.

There are a few counts of this clonotype. The chain carries TRBV20-1 and TRBJ2-3; 11 bases fit TRBD2. This CDR3 is built from 15 residues. The V segment lost 3 bases and the J segment 2 bases; nucleotides outside the gene matches: 4. Per germline, CDR1 DFQATT and CDR2 SNEGSKA (reference sequence). Written as DNA, the CDR3 is TGCAGTGCTAGTCGTAGCGGGAGGGCCACAGATACGCAGTATTTT. Its translation: CSASRSGRATDTQYF.

Concerning this clonotype itself: One end of the junction fails to match germline, which may point to a read error. The V call is TRBV20-1, the J call TRBJ1-6, with D perhaps TRBD1 (5 bases). CDR3 length: 17 residues. Germline V gene data show CDR1 as DFQATT and CDR2 as SNEGSKA (reference sequence). CDR3 residues: CSARDKGWRGENSPPHF. In DNA, the CDR3 is TGCAGTGCTAGAGATAAAGGGTGGAGGGGCGAGAATTCACCCCCCCACTTT.

The genes are TRBV28 and TRBJ2-1; D possibly corresponds to TRBD1 (6 bases). Germline V gives CDR1 MDHEN, CDR2 SYDVKM. V lost 6 bases to trimming and J lost 8 bases, with 14 bases between them. The CDR3 has 13 residues. CDR3 region: CASRGTLIYEQFF. CDR3 nucleotides: TGTGCCAGCAGAGGGACATTGATCTATGAGCAGTTCTTC.

This clonotype was observed at least ten times. At one end the junction does not follow the germline gene, possibly because of a read error. The chain has TRBV12-3 or TRBV12-4 and TRBJ1-2; TRBD1 matches 7 bases. This CDR3 is 13 amino acids long. CDR3 nucleotide sequence: TGCGCCAGCAGCCGGGACAGCCTCTATGGCTACACCTTC. It specifies CASSRDSLYGYTF.

This rearrangement joins TRBV6-6 to TRBJ2-3; 9 bases match TRBD1. Germline trimming cut 7 bases from V and 2 bases from J; bases unmatched to any gene: 4. Looked up from germline, CDR1 is MNHNY and CDR2 is SVGAGI (reference sequence). This CDR3 comprises 14 residues. The CDR3 spells CASKEQGATDTQYF. CDR3 coding DNA: TGTGCCAGCAAGGAACAGGGGGCCACAGATACGCAGTATTTT.

The chain uses TRBV4-1 and TRBJ1-1; TRBD1 matches at 8 bases. J lost 4 bases, V lost 3 bases, and 4 bases had no gene match. The CDR3 has 14 residues. Germline-derived CDR1 and CDR2 are MGHRA and YSYEKL. CDR3 DNA: TGCGCCAGCAGCCAGGAAGACAGGGGCACTGAAGCTTTCTTT. This codes for CASSQEDRGTEAFF.

The chain joins TRBV29-1 to TRBJ2-2, with a weak D call TRBD2 (6 bases). The CDR3 sequence is 17 residues long. Germline CDR1 SQVTM, CDR2 ANQGSEA. V dropped 2 bases and J dropped 6 bases, with 22 bases sitting between them. CDR3: CSVESGSSFRGSGELFF. The CDR3, as DNA: TGCAGCGTTGAATCCGGGAGTAGCTTTCGGGGGTCCGGGGAGCTGTTTTTT.

Concerning this clonotype itself: A much larger clone lies one base from this, so it may be a read error. The rearrangement joins TRBV7-2 to TRBJ2-5; D might be TRBD2 (7 bases). V was trimmed by 5 bases and J by 1 base, leaving 14 bases between them. This CDR3 comprises 15 residues. Germline CDR1 and CDR2: SGHTA and FQGNSA. The CDR3 DNA follows: TGTGCCAGCAGCCCGTCGGGGGGCTGCCAAGAGACCCAGTACTTC. This translates into CASSPSGGCQETQYF.

This clonotype turned up a few times. The chain joins TRBV20-1 to TRBJ2-7, with no clear D. Trimming left V 3 bases short and J 1 base short, with 16 bases between. Germline V gives CDR1 DFQATT, CDR2 SNEGSKA (reference sequence). The CDR3 is 15 residues long. The CDR3 sequence: CSASRTWNPSYEQYF. In DNA form, the CDR3 reads TGCAGTGCTAGTCGCACGTGGAACCCATCCTACGAGCAGTACTTC.

This clonotype was observed a handful of times. The chain joins TRBV4-1 to TRBJ1-2; D unresolved. Germline CDR1 and CDR2: MGHRA and YSYEKL. V shed 0 bases and J shed 6 bases, with 14 bases lying between them. There are 15 residues in the CDR3. In nucleotides, the CDR3 is TGCGCCAGCAGCCAAGATATGAGGAGGGCGAATGGCTACACCTTC. The encoded protein is CASSQDMRRANGYTF.

The V and J genes are TRBV12-3 or TRBV12-4 and TRBJ2-5; tentative D call: TRBD2 (6 bases). The CDR3 has 15 residues. V lost 4 bases to trimming and J lost 4 bases, with 16 bases between them. CDR3 in amino acids: CASSSGTGVRETQYF. As DNA, the CDR3 is TGTGCCAGCAGTTCCGGGACGGGAGTGCGAGAGACCCAGTACTTC.